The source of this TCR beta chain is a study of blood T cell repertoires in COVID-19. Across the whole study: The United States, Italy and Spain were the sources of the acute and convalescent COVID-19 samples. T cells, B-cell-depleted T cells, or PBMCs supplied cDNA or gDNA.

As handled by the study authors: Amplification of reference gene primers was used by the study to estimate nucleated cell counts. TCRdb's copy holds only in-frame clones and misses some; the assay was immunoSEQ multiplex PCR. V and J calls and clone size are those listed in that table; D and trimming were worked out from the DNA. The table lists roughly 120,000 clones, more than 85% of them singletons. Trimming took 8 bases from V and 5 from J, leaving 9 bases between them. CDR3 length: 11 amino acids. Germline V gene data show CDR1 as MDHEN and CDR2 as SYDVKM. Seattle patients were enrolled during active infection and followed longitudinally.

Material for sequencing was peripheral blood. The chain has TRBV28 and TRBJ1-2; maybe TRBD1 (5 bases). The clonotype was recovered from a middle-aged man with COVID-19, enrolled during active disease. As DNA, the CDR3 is TGTGCCAGCGGGGCCCTATATGGCTACACCTTC. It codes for CASGALYGYTF.